This record covers a single T cell receptor (beta chain). Its matching antigen is unknown. This CDR3 has 18 amino acids. The V and J ends lost 4 bases and 4 bases, in that order; junction bases with no gene match: 17. Germline V gene sequence: CDR1 SGHRS, CDR2 YFSETQ. This specimen comes from a study of shared clonotypes between healthy human individuals. Cells designated naive CD8 were CD45RO-negative and were positively selected for CCR7, with terminally differentiated effector memory CD45RA+ cells excluded. General study points: About 5% of naive CD4 clonotypes were shared across a few donors.

Profiling relied on immunoSEQ multiplex PCR, and the TCRdb table lists in-frame clones only, not all of them. In the table there are millions of clones, 90% to 95% of which are singletons. Sequenced: naive CD8+ T cells from PBMCs. This chain links TRBV5-1 with TRBJ1-2, with 9 bases lining up with TRBD1. The sequence derives from a man aged 18 to 30 in good health. Some clones in this sample may be carry-over from other donors' samples. CDR3 sequence reads: CASSPYSQTGGGTYGYTF. The DNA for the CDR3 is TGCGCCAGCAGCCCGTACTCACAAACAGGGGGCGGAACCTATGGCTACACCTTC. Full variable domain (rest looked up from reference TRBV5-1 and TRBJ1-2): KAGVTQTPRYLIKTRGQQVTLSCSPISGHRSVSWYQQTPGQGLQFLFEYFSETQRNKGNFPGRFSGRQFSNSRSEMNVSTLELGDSALYLCASSPYSQTGGGTYGYTFGSGTRLTVV.